These T cell receptor beta chains were read from a single sample in a study of T cells in Graves' hyperthyroidism and ophthalmopathy. Using its own MiXCR run on the multiplex PCR reads, TCRdb lists one record per CDR3 protein. The top ten clones hold about 7.9% of a sample with around 540,000 distinct CDR3 sequences, about 45% of them seen once. The sample consisted of peripheral blood or thyroid tissue (not recorded which). These TCRs come from a woman aged 18-29 years with Graves' hyperthyroidism. CDR3s include the opening cysteine and the closing phenylalanine or tryptophan. Fields, in order: CDR3 DNA, CDR3 protein, V gene, CDR3 length, J gene, D gene, clone size. D genes are given only for firm matches. Clone size is shown for a subset of rows, as once, few, many or a class of expanded clone.

CDR3 DNA: TGTGCCAGCAGGACAGGGGGCCTCGGGGAGCTGTTTTTT; CDR3 protein: CASRTGGLGELFF; V gene: TRBV6-1; CDR3 length: 13; J gene: TRBJ2-2; D gene: TRBD1; clone size: -
CDR3 DNA: TGTGCCAGCAGCCAGACATTCTCTGGGGCCAACGTCCTGACTTTC; CDR3 protein: CASSQTFSGANVLTF; V gene: TRBV10-3; CDR3 length: 15; J gene: TRBJ2-6; D gene: -; clone size: few
CDR3 DNA: TGTGCCAGCAGTGAAGGGCACCCACCCCTCCACTTT; CDR3 protein: CASSEGHPPLHF; V gene: TRBV2; CDR3 length: 12; J gene: TRBJ1-6; D gene: -; clone size: many
CDR3 DNA: TGTGCCATCACTGCGGCAGCAAGGTCCGGGACGGACCAGCATTTT; CDR3 protein: CAITAAARSGTDQHF; V gene: TRBV10-3; CDR3 length: 15; J gene: TRBJ1-5; D gene: -; clone size: -
CDR3 DNA: TGTGCCATCAAAAGAGAACAGTCAAACTATGGCTACACCTTC; CDR3 protein: CAIKREQSNYGYTF; V gene: TRBV10-3; CDR3 length: 14; J gene: TRBJ1-2; D gene: -; clone size: many
CDR3 DNA: TGTGCCAGCAGTGAAGACGTGGGTAGCGCAGATACGCAGTATTTT; CDR3 protein: CASSEDVGSADTQYF; V gene: TRBV2; CDR3 length: 15; J gene: TRBJ2-3; D gene: -; clone size: -
CDR3 DNA: TGTGCCAGCAGCTTAGGGACGGGTCCGGTTTGGGAGCAGTACTTC; CDR3 protein: CASSLGTGPVWEQYF; V gene: TRBV7-9; CDR3 length: 15; J gene: TRBJ2-5; D gene: -; clone size: -
CDR3 DNA: TGCAGCGTTGATGTAGCGGGAGAGGGAGAGACCCAGTACTTC; CDR3 protein: CSVDVAGEGETQYF; V gene: TRBV29-1; CDR3 length: 14; J gene: TRBJ2-5; D gene: TRBD2; clone size: -
CDR3 DNA: TGTGCCAGTAGTATCATAGACAGCTATGGCTACACCTTC; CDR3 protein: CASSIIDSYGYTF; V gene: TRBV19; CDR3 length: 13; J gene: TRBJ1-2; D gene: -; clone size: -
CDR3 DNA: TGTGCCAGCAGTCCGATGGAGCCACGTGTCAATTCACCCCTCCACTTT; CDR3 protein: CASSPMEPRVNSPLHF; V gene: TRBV2; CDR3 length: 16; J gene: TRBJ1-6; D gene: -; clone size: few
CDR3 DNA: TGCGCCAGCAGAAGGACAGCGAACACCGGGGAGCTGTTTTTT; CDR3 protein: CASRRTANTGELFF; V gene: TRBV5-1; CDR3 length: 14; J gene: TRBJ2-2; D gene: -; clone size: many
CDR3 DNA: TGCAGCCGAACTGGCTACTATGGCTACACCTTC; CDR3 protein: CSRTGYYGYTF; V gene: TRBV29-1; CDR3 length: 11; J gene: TRBJ1-2; D gene: -; clone size: -
CDR3 DNA: TGCAGCGTTGAAGAGGCAAGGGACTACGGCTACACCTTC; CDR3 protein: CSVEEARDYGYTF; V gene: TRBV29-1; CDR3 length: 13; J gene: TRBJ1-2; D gene: -; clone size: once
CDR3 DNA: TGCAGCGCTAGACAGGGGGGGGGAGTCCTCCACTTT; CDR3 protein: CSARQGGGVLHF; V gene: TRBV29-1; CDR3 length: 12; J gene: TRBJ1-6; D gene: TRBD1; clone size: -
CDR3 DNA: TGCGCCAGCAGCTTCAGCAACCAAGCTTTCTTT; CDR3 protein: CASSFSNQAFF; V gene: TRBV5-1; CDR3 length: 11; J gene: TRBJ1-1; D gene: -; clone size: few
CDR3 DNA: TGTGCCAGCAGTGCCTATGGGGGGTCTGAAGCTTTCTTT; CDR3 protein: CASSAYGGSEAFF; V gene: TRBV6-1; CDR3 length: 13; J gene: TRBJ1-1; D gene: -; clone size: -
CDR3 DNA: TGCAGTGCTACCGGGACTAGCGGGATGCAGTACTTC; CDR3 protein: CSATGTSGMQYF; V gene: TRBV20-1; CDR3 length: 12; J gene: TRBJ2-7; D gene: TRBD2; clone size: few
CDR3 DNA: TGCAGTGCTAGAGCGGTAGATACGCAGTATTTT; CDR3 protein: CSARAVDTQYF; V gene: TRBV20-1; CDR3 length: 11; J gene: TRBJ2-3; D gene: -; clone size: -
CDR3 DNA: TGTGCCAGCAGCTACGGGACGGCAGCTAACTATGGCTACACCTTC; CDR3 protein: CASSYGTAANYGYTF; V gene: TRBV14; CDR3 length: 15; J gene: TRBJ1-2; D gene: -; clone size: many
CDR3 DNA: TGTGCCTGGAGTGTAGGGGAGACCCAGTACTTC; CDR3 protein: CAWSVGETQYF; V gene: TRBV7-9; CDR3 length: 11; J gene: TRBJ2-5; D gene: -; clone size: -
CDR3 DNA: TGTGCCCGAGGGGACTCCCGCAATGAGCAGTTCTTC; CDR3 protein: CARGDSRNEQFF; V gene: TRBV2; CDR3 length: 12; J gene: TRBJ2-1; D gene: -; clone size: -
CDR3 DNA: TGCAGTTCTTCCCCAGGGAGATATGGCTACACCTTC; CDR3 protein: CSSSPGRYGYTF; V gene: TRBV20-1; CDR3 length: 12; J gene: TRBJ1-2; D gene: -; clone size: many
CDR3 DNA: TGTGCCACTCCCCCCGAGTCTGGCTACACCTTC; CDR3 protein: CATPPESGYTF; V gene: TRBV24-1; CDR3 length: 11; J gene: TRBJ1-2; D gene: -; clone size: -
CDR3 DNA: TGTGCCACCAGTGATTCCCAGGGGACTAGCGGGAGAAACACCGGGGAGCTGTTTTTT; CDR3 protein: CATSDSQGTSGRNTGELFF; V gene: TRBV2; CDR3 length: 19; J gene: TRBJ2-2; D gene: TRBD2; clone size: once
CDR3 DNA: TGCGCCAGCAGCCAAGTCGCGGTATTTCGGGGCAACTATGGCTACACCTTC; CDR3 protein: CASSQVAVFRGNYGYTF; V gene: TRBV5-1; CDR3 length: 17; J gene: TRBJ1-2; D gene: -; clone size: -
CDR3 DNA: TGTGCCATCGCCCGAGCCGGGACCCTCTACGAGCAGTACTTC; CDR3 protein: CAIARAGTLYEQYF; V gene: TRBV10-3; CDR3 length: 14; J gene: TRBJ2-7; D gene: -; clone size: few
CDR3 DNA: TGCAGTGCTAGAGCGCTAGCGCACTCCTACGAGCAGTACTTC; CDR3 protein: CSARALAHSYEQYF; V gene: TRBV20-1; CDR3 length: 14; J gene: TRBJ2-7; D gene: -; clone size: few
CDR3 DNA: TGCAGTGCTAGAGGGGACAGGTCCCCCGTCGAGCAGTACTTC; CDR3 protein: CSARGDRSPVEQYF; V gene: TRBV20-1; CDR3 length: 14; J gene: TRBJ2-7; D gene: TRBD1; clone size: few
CDR3 DNA: TGTGCCATCAGTGCTGCAGAAGGAGGTGAAAAACTGTTTTTT; CDR3 protein: CAISAAEGGEKLFF; V gene: TRBV10-3; CDR3 length: 14; J gene: TRBJ1-4; D gene: -; clone size: -
CDR3 DNA: TGTGCCAGCAGCCAAGGTTGGGTTTTGAACACTGAAGCTTTCTTT; CDR3 protein: CASSQGWVLNTEAFF; V gene: TRBV4-2; CDR3 length: 15; J gene: TRBJ1-1; D gene: -; clone size: few
CDR3 DNA: TGTGCCAGCAGCTTATCCGGGACAGACAATTCACCCCTCCACTTT; CDR3 protein: CASSLSGTDNSPLHF; V gene: TRBV7-9; CDR3 length: 15; J gene: TRBJ1-6; D gene: TRBD1; clone size: many
CDR3 DNA: TGTGCCACCAGCCTCACAGATACGCAGTATTTT; CDR3 protein: CATSLTDTQYF; V gene: TRBV15; CDR3 length: 11; J gene: TRBJ2-3; D gene: -; clone size: -
CDR3 DNA: TGTGCCAGCAGCATCACCCGGGGGGGAGAGACCCAGTACTTC; CDR3 protein: CASSITRGGETQYF; V gene: TRBV7-9; CDR3 length: 14; J gene: TRBJ2-5; D gene: TRBD2; clone size: many
CDR3 DNA: TGTGCCAGCAGTGTGACAGGGCATGGCTACACCTTC; CDR3 protein: CASSVTGHGYTF; V gene: TRBV25-1; CDR3 length: 12; J gene: TRBJ1-2; D gene: TRBD1; clone size: few
CDR3 DNA: TGTGCCAGCAGCGTAGGGGACACAGGCTATGGCTACACCTTC; CDR3 protein: CASSVGDTGYGYTF; V gene: TRBV9; CDR3 length: 14; J gene: TRBJ1-2; D gene: -; clone size: -
CDR3 DNA: TGTGCCAGCAGCCGGGGATCAGTTGAAGCTTTCTTT; CDR3 protein: CASSRGSVEAFF; V gene: TRBV7-9; CDR3 length: 12; J gene: TRBJ1-1; D gene: -; clone size: -
CDR3 DNA: TGCAGTGCTAGTGAAACTAGCGGGAGCTCGGTGCAGTACTTC; CDR3 protein: CSASETSGSSVQYF; V gene: TRBV20-1; CDR3 length: 14; J gene: TRBJ2-7; D gene: TRBD2; clone size: -
CDR3 DNA: TGCAGTGCCGTCGGGTTAGAGGTAGAGACCCAGTACTTC; CDR3 protein: CSAVGLEVETQYF; V gene: TRBV20-1; CDR3 length: 13; J gene: TRBJ2-5; D gene: -; clone size: -
CDR3 DNA: TGCAGCGTGACAGGGGCCAACGTCCTGACTTTC; CDR3 protein: CSVTGANVLTF; V gene: TRBV29-1; CDR3 length: 11; J gene: TRBJ2-6; D gene: -; clone size: -
CDR3 DNA: TGTGCCATCAGTGAGTCGATGACTAGCGGGGGATCTAGCACAGATACGCAGTATTTT; CDR3 protein: CAISESMTSGGSSTDTQYF; V gene: TRBV10-3; CDR3 length: 19; J gene: TRBJ2-3; D gene: TRBD2; clone size: few